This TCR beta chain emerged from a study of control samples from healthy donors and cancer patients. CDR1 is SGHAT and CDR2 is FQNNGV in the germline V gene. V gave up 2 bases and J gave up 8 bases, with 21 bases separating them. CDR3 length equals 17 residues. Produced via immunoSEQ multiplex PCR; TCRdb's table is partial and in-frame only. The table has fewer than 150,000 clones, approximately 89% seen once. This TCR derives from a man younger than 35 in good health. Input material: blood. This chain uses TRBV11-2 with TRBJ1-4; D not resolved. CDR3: CASSLNLHGLGGEKLFF. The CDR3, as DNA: TGTGCCAGCAGCTTAAACCTCCACGGACTCGGAGGAGAAAAACTGTTTTTT.